A selection of T cell receptor beta chains follows, all from one sample in a study of OX40 agonist ivuxolimab in advanced cancers. Profiled with immunoSEQ multiplex PCR; TCRdb holds only in-frame clones, not every one. The sample consists of almost 85,000 clones, about 82% of them appearing once. The sample here was CD4+ or CD8+ T cells sorted from blood, taken in a trial of the OX40 agonist ivuxolimab. All receptors derive from an adult with an advanced solid tumor such as melanoma, head and neck, liver or kidney cancer. Both conserved end residues are part of each CDR3. A D gene is named only where the DNA matches it firmly. Size tells how often a clone was seen (once, few, many) or the class of an expanded clone, and some rows leave it out.

NA,TRBD2,TRBV5-1,TRBJ2-5,CASSSSLLAGKEETQYF,TGCGCCAGCAGCTCCTCCTTACTAGCGGGAAAGGAAGAGACCCAGTACTTC
NA,NA,TRBV9,TRBJ2-7,CASSATLGASYEQYF,TGTGCCAGCAGCGCAACACTAGGGGCCTCCTACGAGCAGTACTTC
NA,NA,TRBV7-9,TRBJ2-3,CASSLGQRLGTQYF,TGTGCCAGCAGCTTAGGACAGAGGCTCGGGACGCAGTATTTT
NA,NA,TRBV11-2,TRBJ1-3,CASSLDGNTIYF,TGTGCCAGCAGCTTAGATGGAAACACCATATATTTT
NA,TRBD1,TRBV4-1,TRBJ2-2,CASSQWRDRGAGELFF,TGCGCCAGCAGCCAATGGCGGGACAGGGGGGCCGGGGAGCTGTTTTTT
NA,NA,TRBV5-4,TRBJ1-3,CASSPYSGNTIYF,TGTGCCAGCAGCCCCTACTCTGGAAACACCATATATTTT
NA,NA,TRBV27,TRBJ1-3,CASSFYGDPGNTIYF,TGTGCCAGCAGTTTCTACGGAGATCCTGGAAACACCATATATTTT
NA,TRBD1,TRBV30,TRBJ1-4,CASGQGATRANEKLFF,TGTGCCTCCGGACAGGGGGCGACCCGGGCTAATGAAAAACTGTTTTTT
many,TRBD1,TRBV27,TRBJ1-5,CASSSRGGSNQPQHF,TGTGCCAGCAGTTCCAGGGGGGGAAGCAATCAGCCCCAGCATTTT
NA,NA,TRBV5-4,TRBJ1-2,CASSLRGTTYGYTF,TGTGCCAGCAGCTTGCGAGGAACGACCTATGGCTACACCTTC
NA,NA,TRBV9,TRBJ2-3,CASSSSSTDTQYF,TGTGCCAGCAGCTCCTCTAGCACAGATACGCAGTATTTT
NA,NA,TRBV10-3,TRBJ1-1,CAISGGAGVNTEAFF,TGTGCCATCAGTGGTGGGGCAGGGGTGAACACTGAAGCTTTCTTT
NA,NA,TRBV6-6,TRBJ1-3,CASRFDSSGNTIYF,TGTGCCAGCAGGTTCGACAGCTCTGGAAACACCATATATTTT
NA,TRBD2,TRBV5-4,TRBJ2-5,CASSIRWGGGIQETQYF,TGTGCCAGCAGCATCCGTTGGGGGGGAGGTATCCAAGAGACCCAGTACTTC
few,NA,TRBV7-2,TRBJ2-5,CASSQIEGETQYF,TGTGCCAGCAGCCAAATAGAGGGAGAGACCCAGTACTTC
NA,NA,TRBV9,TRBJ2-4,CASPKGVAQNLAKNIQYF,TGTGCCAGCCCAAAGGGCGTAGCGCAAAACCTAGCCAAAAACATTCAGTACTTC
NA,NA,TRBV27,TRBJ2-1,CASSQRTGTGQLEQFF,TGTGCCAGCAGTCAACGGACCGGGACTGGACAACTTGAGCAGTTCTTC
NA,NA,TRBV29-1,TRBJ1-1,CSVLHGGARTEAFF,TGCAGCGTCCTTCACGGGGGGGCGCGGACTGAAGCTTTCTTT
NA,NA,TRBV7-9,TRBJ2-7,CALPPPYGDEQYF,TGTGCCCTACCCCCCCCCTATGGCGACGAGCAGTACTTC
NA,NA,TRBV19,TRBJ1-5,CASSGNSNQPQHF,TGTGCCAGTAGTGGGAACAGCAATCAGCCCCAGCATTTT
NA,TRBD1,TRBV10-3,TRBJ1-1,CAISADRDLPAFF,TGTGCCATCAGTGCCGACAGGGATCTCCCAGCTTTCTTT
NA,NA,TRBV18,TRBJ2-3,CASSPRQPWGRTDTQYF,TGTGCCAGCTCACCAAGACAGCCTTGGGGTCGCACAGATACGCAGTATTTT
NA,TRBD2,TRBV9,TRBJ2-1,CASSVPSGGVSLDEQFF,TGTGCCAGCAGCGTGCCTAGCGGGGGGGTTAGTTTGGATGAGCAGTTCTTC
NA,TRBD2,TRBV2,TRBJ2-7,CASRGSSGGREQYF,TGTGCCAGCCGGGGGAGCAGCGGGGGAAGGGAGCAGTACTTC
NA,NA,TRBV5-1,TRBJ1-1,CASSQTGGSGTEAFF,TGCGCCAGCAGCCAAACTGGGGGGTCCGGGACTGAAGCTTTCTTT
NA,NA,TRBV4-1,TRBJ1-2,CASSQQGNYGYTF,TGCGCCAGCAGCCAGCAGGGGAACTATGGCTACACCTTC
NA,NA,TRBV28,TRBJ1-1,CASSQDGMNTEAFF,TGTGCCAGCAGTCAGGACGGTATGAACACTGAAGCTTTCTTT
NA,NA,TRBV29-1,TRBJ1-4,CSVLLRARDEKLFF,TGCAGCGTCCTACTTAGGGCCAGGGACGAAAAACTGTTTTTT
NA,NA,TRBV6-5,TRBJ2-7,CASSYSPGSYEQYF,TGTGCCAGCAGTTACTCGCCTGGTTCCTACGAGCAGTACTTC
few,NA,TRBV9,TRBJ1-1,CASSKGGLTEAFF,TGTGCCAGCAGCAAGGGGGGGCTAACTGAAGCTTTCTTT
NA,NA,TRBV5-5,TRBJ1-1,CASIPMGQPNTEAFF,TGTGCCAGCATCCCAATGGGACAACCGAACACTGAAGCTTTCTTT
once,TRBD2,TRBV5-6,TRBJ2-3,CASSLTSGGSTSTDTQYF,TGTGCCAGCAGCCTCACTAGCGGGGGCTCCACTAGCACAGATACGCAGTATTTT
NA,NA,TRBV7-9,TRBJ1-2,CASSLGPYGYTF,TGTGCCAGCAGCCTGGGACCTTATGGCTACACCTTC
NA,NA,TRBV6-5,TRBJ1-5,CASSPGGYSNQPQHF,TGTGCCAGCAGTCCCGGAGGGTATAGCAATCAGCCCCAGCATTTT
NA,TRBD1,TRBV4-2,TRBJ2-2,CASSQGQGRDTGELFF,TGTGCCAGCAGCCAAGGACAGGGAAGAGACACCGGGGAGCTGTTTTTT
NA,NA,TRBV4-1,TRBJ2-1,CASSQGGLAEQFF,TGCGCCAGCAGCCAAGGTGGACTCGCTGAGCAGTTCTTC
NA,NA,TRBV19,TRBJ1-5,CASSIGGQRPQHF,TGTGCCAGTAGTATAGGCGGCCAGCGGCCCCAGCATTTT
NA,TRBD1,TRBV15,TRBJ2-3,CATSRDPGTGRTHRDTQYF,TGTGCCACCAGCAGAGATCCGGGGACAGGGAGGACACACAGAGATACGCAGTATTTT
few,NA,TRBV29-1,TRBJ2-7,CSVGGGYPYEQYF,TGCAGCGTGGGTGGGGGATACCCCTACGAGCAGTACTTC
NA,NA,TRBV6-5,TRBJ2-3,CASSGTFSTDTQYF,TGTGCCAGCAGCGGGACCTTTAGCACAGATACGCAGTATTTT
few,NA,TRBV6-1,TRBJ2-7,CASSIVQGPEQYF,TGTGCCAGCAGTATAGTACAGGGTCCCGAGCAGTACTTC